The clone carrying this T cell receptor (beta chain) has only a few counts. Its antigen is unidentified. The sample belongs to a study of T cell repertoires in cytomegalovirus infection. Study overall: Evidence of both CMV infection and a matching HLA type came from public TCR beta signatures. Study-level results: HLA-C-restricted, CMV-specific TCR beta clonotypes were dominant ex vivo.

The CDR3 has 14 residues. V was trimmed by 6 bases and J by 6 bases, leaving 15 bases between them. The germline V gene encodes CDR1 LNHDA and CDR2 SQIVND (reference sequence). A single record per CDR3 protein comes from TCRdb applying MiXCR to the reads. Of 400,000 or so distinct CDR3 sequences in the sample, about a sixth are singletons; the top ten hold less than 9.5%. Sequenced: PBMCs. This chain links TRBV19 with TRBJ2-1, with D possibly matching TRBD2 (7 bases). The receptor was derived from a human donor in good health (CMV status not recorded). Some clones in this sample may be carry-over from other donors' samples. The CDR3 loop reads CASRKGGGVNEQFF. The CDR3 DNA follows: TGTGCCAGTAGAAAGGGGGGAGGGGTCAATGAGCAGTTCTTC.